A selection of T cell receptor beta chains follows, all from one sample in a study of T cells after yellow fever vaccination. TCRdb used MiXCR to reprocess the 5' RACE reads, holding one entry per CDR3 protein. The data hold 300,000 to 400,000 distinct CDR3 sequences, with approximately 13% observed a single time. Sequenced material: CD4+ T cells sorted from PBMCs, taken 15 days after the yellow fever booster vaccination. The receptors here all came from a young man who received the YFV17D yellow fever vaccine. Both conserved end residues are part of each CDR3. D genes are given only for firm matches. Not all rows give a size; the values are once, few, many and, for expanded clones, a class.

clone size: few; J gene: TRBJ1-5; V gene: TRBV7-2; CDR3 length: 13; D gene: NA; CDR3 protein: CAIDRGRGQPQHF; CDR3 DNA: TGTGCCATTGACCGGGGAAGGGGTCAGCCCCAGCATTTT
clone size: few; J gene: TRBJ1-1; V gene: TRBV12-3/TRBV12-4; CDR3 length: 15; D gene: TRBD1; CDR3 protein: CASSLWTGDRTEAFF; CDR3 DNA: TGTGCCAGCAGTTTATGGACAGGGGATCGCACTGAAGCTTTCTTT
clone size: NA; J gene: TRBJ2-5; V gene: TRBV12-3/TRBV12-4; CDR3 length: 16; D gene: NA; CDR3 protein: CASSFNLGGPGETQYF; CDR3 DNA: TGTGCCAGCAGTTTTAATCTGGGGGGGCCGGGGGAGACCCAGTACTTC
clone size: NA; J gene: TRBJ2-7; V gene: TRBV5-5; CDR3 length: 14; D gene: NA; CDR3 protein: CASSRGTAPYEQYF; CDR3 DNA: TGTGCCAGCAGCCGGGGGACAGCCCCCTACGAGCAGTACTTC
clone size: few; J gene: TRBJ1-1; V gene: TRBV10-3; CDR3 length: 16; D gene: NA; CDR3 protein: CAISELKGSGPTEAFF; CDR3 DNA: TGTGCCATCAGTGAGCTAAAGGGGTCGGGGCCCACTGAAGCTTTCTTT
clone size: NA; J gene: TRBJ2-1; V gene: TRBV4-1; CDR3 length: 20; D gene: TRBD2; CDR3 protein: CASSQDSLAGGRSSYNEQFF; CDR3 DNA: TGCGCCAGCAGCCAAGATTCTCTAGCGGGGGGCCGAAGCTCCTACAATGAGCAGTTCTTC
clone size: NA; J gene: TRBJ2-4; V gene: TRBV6-1; CDR3 length: 14; D gene: NA; CDR3 protein: CASSEGRDENIQYF; CDR3 DNA: TGTGCCAGCAGTGAGGGGCGGGACGAAAACATTCAGTACTTC
clone size: few; J gene: TRBJ2-3; V gene: TRBV6-2/TRBV6-3; CDR3 length: 16; D gene: TRBD2; CDR3 protein: CASSYPLAGGTDTQYF; CDR3 DNA: TGTGCCAGCAGTTACCCCCTCGCGGGGGGGACAGATACGCAGTATTTT
clone size: NA; J gene: TRBJ2-3; V gene: TRBV12-5; CDR3 length: 15; D gene: NA; CDR3 protein: CASAHPGHPQDTQYF; CDR3 DNA: TGTGCTAGTGCCCATCCCGGACACCCGCAGGATACGCAGTATTTT
clone size: many; J gene: TRBJ2-7; V gene: TRBV6-5; CDR3 length: 15; D gene: NA; CDR3 protein: CASRTGQELTYEQYF; CDR3 DNA: TGTGCCAGCAGGACCGGGCAGGAGCTGACCTACGAGCAGTACTTC
clone size: few; J gene: TRBJ2-4; V gene: TRBV4-1; CDR3 length: 17; D gene: NA; CDR3 protein: CASSQVGAGRSKNIQYF; CDR3 DNA: TGCGCCAGCAGCCAAGTGGGTGCGGGGCGGTCCAAAAACATTCAGTACTTC
clone size: NA; J gene: TRBJ1-1; V gene: TRBV27; CDR3 length: 13; D gene: NA; CDR3 protein: CASRGSLNSEAFF; CDR3 DNA: TGTGCCAGCCGAGGGTCTCTGAACTCTGAAGCTTTCTTT
clone size: few; J gene: TRBJ2-1; V gene: TRBV5-4; CDR3 length: 14; D gene: NA; CDR3 protein: CASTAGTSGHEQFF; CDR3 DNA: TGTGCCAGCACAGCAGGGACGTCGGGCCATGAGCAGTTCTTC
clone size: NA; J gene: TRBJ2-1; V gene: TRBV20-1; CDR3 length: 15; D gene: TRBD2; CDR3 protein: CSSGLAGSSYNEQFF; CDR3 DNA: TGCAGTTCCGGACTAGCGGGGAGCTCCTACAATGAGCAGTTCTTC
clone size: few; J gene: TRBJ2-3; V gene: TRBV6-4; CDR3 length: 15; D gene: NA; CDR3 protein: CASRADRLSTDTQYF; CDR3 DNA: TGTGCCAGCAGAGCCGACAGGCTTAGCACAGATACGCAGTATTTT
clone size: NA; J gene: TRBJ2-5; V gene: TRBV29-1; CDR3 length: 13; D gene: TRBD2; CDR3 protein: CSVVSQPGGAQYF; CDR3 DNA: TGCAGCGTTGTTAGCCAGCCGGGAGGGGCCCAGTACTTC
clone size: few; J gene: TRBJ2-4; V gene: TRBV12-3/TRBV12-4; CDR3 length: 15; D gene: TRBD1; CDR3 protein: CASTTGAGGVGFQYF; CDR3 DNA: TGTGCCAGCACCACCGGGGCAGGGGGAGTAGGGTTTCAGTACTTC
clone size: few; J gene: TRBJ2-6; V gene: TRBV5-5; CDR3 length: 14; D gene: NA; CDR3 protein: CASTPDSGANVLTF; CDR3 DNA: TGTGCCAGCACCCCAGATTCCGGGGCCAACGTCCTGACTTTC
clone size: many; J gene: TRBJ2-3; V gene: TRBV9; CDR3 length: 15; D gene: TRBD2; CDR3 protein: CASSPTSGGTDTQYF; CDR3 DNA: TGTGCCAGCAGCCCTACTAGCGGGGGCACAGATACGCAGTATTTT
clone size: NA; J gene: TRBJ2-7; V gene: TRBV5-1; CDR3 length: 14; D gene: NA; CDR3 protein: CASSLDISSDEQYF; CDR3 DNA: TGCGCCAGCAGCTTGGACATATCGTCCGACGAGCAGTACTTC
clone size: NA; J gene: TRBJ2-1; V gene: TRBV3-1; CDR3 length: 16; D gene: NA; CDR3 protein: CASSQVRGGFYNEQFF; CDR3 DNA: TGTGCCAGCAGCCAAGTACGTGGGGGGTTCTACAATGAGCAGTTCTTC
clone size: NA; J gene: TRBJ2-5; V gene: TRBV5-1; CDR3 length: 15; D gene: TRBD2; CDR3 protein: CASTLAGSPRETQYF; CDR3 DNA: TGCGCCAGCACTCTAGCGGGGTCACCGCGGGAGACCCAGTACTTC
clone size: NA; J gene: TRBJ2-1; V gene: TRBV7-2; CDR3 length: 14; D gene: TRBD1; CDR3 protein: CASSNRGDYNEQFF; CDR3 DNA: TGTGCCAGCAGCAACAGGGGGGATTACAATGAGCAGTTCTTC
clone size: NA; J gene: TRBJ1-5; V gene: TRBV4-2; CDR3 length: 13; D gene: NA; CDR3 protein: CASSQDYSQPQHF; CDR3 DNA: TGTGCCAGCAGCCAAGATTATAGTCAGCCCCAGCATTTT
clone size: NA; J gene: TRBJ1-2; V gene: TRBV5-1; CDR3 length: 15; D gene: NA; CDR3 protein: CASSSQEGANYGYTF; CDR3 DNA: TGCGCCAGCAGCTCCCAAGAAGGAGCTAACTATGGCTACACCTTC
clone size: NA; J gene: TRBJ1-6; V gene: TRBV6-6; CDR3 length: 14; D gene: NA; CDR3 protein: CASRDWGNNSPLHF; CDR3 DNA: TGTGCCAGCAGGGACTGGGGGAATAATTCACCCCTCCACTTT
clone size: NA; J gene: TRBJ1-2; V gene: TRBV20-1; CDR3 length: 18; D gene: NA; CDR3 protein: CSARGEMGHSKLDYGYTF; CDR3 DNA: TGCAGTGCTAGAGGGGAAATGGGACATAGTAAGTTAGACTATGGCTACACCTTC
clone size: few; J gene: TRBJ1-6; V gene: TRBV4-3; CDR3 length: 17; D gene: TRBD1; CDR3 protein: CASSLTGISSYNSPLHF; CDR3 DNA: TGCGCCAGCAGCCTGACAGGGATCAGCTCCTATAATTCACCCCTCCACTTT
clone size: NA; J gene: TRBJ1-5; V gene: TRBV5-6; CDR3 length: 17; D gene: TRBD1; CDR3 protein: CASSWGPGTGMVQPQHF; CDR3 DNA: TGTGCCAGCAGCTGGGGTCCCGGGACAGGGATGGTGCAGCCCCAGCATTTT
clone size: many; J gene: TRBJ1-2; V gene: TRBV24-1; CDR3 length: 16; D gene: NA; CDR3 protein: CATSDSQQDSRYGYTF; CDR3 DNA: TGTGCCACCAGTGATTCCCAACAGGATTCCCGCTATGGCTACACCTTC
clone size: many; J gene: TRBJ2-6; V gene: TRBV5-4; CDR3 length: 16; D gene: NA; CDR3 protein: CASSQLFGSGANVLTF; CDR3 DNA: TGTGCCAGCAGCCAACTTTTCGGGTCTGGGGCCAACGTCCTGACTTTC
clone size: few; J gene: TRBJ2-7; V gene: TRBV10-3; CDR3 length: 15; D gene: NA; CDR3 protein: CAISESGRGLGEQYF; CDR3 DNA: TGTGCCATCAGTGAGTCGGGGAGGGGGCTTGGCGAGCAGTACTTC
clone size: NA; J gene: TRBJ1-2; V gene: TRBV4-3; CDR3 length: 15; D gene: NA; CDR3 protein: CASSQDRTGFNGYTF; CDR3 DNA: TGCGCCAGCAGCCAAGACCGCACAGGGTTTAATGGCTACACCTTC
clone size: NA; J gene: TRBJ2-7; V gene: TRBV20-1; CDR3 length: 13; D gene: NA; CDR3 protein: CSVRGGDLYEQYF; CDR3 DNA: TGCAGTGTGAGAGGCGGGGATCTATACGAGCAGTACTTC
clone size: few; J gene: TRBJ2-3; V gene: TRBV20-1; CDR3 length: 14; D gene: TRBD2; CDR3 protein: CSALTSGGADTQYF; CDR3 DNA: TGCAGTGCCCTGACTAGCGGGGGCGCAGATACGCAGTATTTT
clone size: NA; J gene: TRBJ2-1; V gene: TRBV24-1; CDR3 length: 18; D gene: NA; CDR3 protein: CATSEHGRRNRVGNEQFF; CDR3 DNA: TGTGCCACCAGTGAACATGGACGGCGGAATAGGGTCGGTAATGAGCAGTTCTTC
clone size: few; J gene: TRBJ2-3; V gene: TRBV6-6; CDR3 length: 12; D gene: NA; CDR3 protein: CASSGDSDTQYF; CDR3 DNA: TGTGCCAGCTCCGGTGATTCAGATACGCAGTATTTT
clone size: NA; J gene: TRBJ1-5; V gene: TRBV6-6; CDR3 length: 17; D gene: TRBD1; CDR3 protein: CASRSIQGQGGNQPQHF; CDR3 DNA: TGTGCCAGCAGATCTATCCAAGGACAGGGTGGAAATCAGCCCCAGCATTTT
clone size: NA; J gene: TRBJ1-1; V gene: TRBV20-1; CDR3 length: 11; D gene: NA; CDR3 protein: CSAPQIAEAFF; CDR3 DNA: TGCAGTGCGCCCCAGATTGCTGAAGCTTTCTTT
clone size: NA; J gene: TRBJ1-4; V gene: TRBV14; CDR3 length: 15; D gene: NA; CDR3 protein: CASSQDRAGGEKLFF; CDR3 DNA: TGTGCCAGCAGCCAAGATCGGGCAGGAGGTGAAAAACTGTTTTTT
clone size: many; J gene: TRBJ2-3; V gene: TRBV5-1; CDR3 length: 13; D gene: NA; CDR3 protein: CASSPLPTDTQYF; CDR3 DNA: TGCGCCAGCAGCCCGTTGCCTACAGATACGCAGTATTTT
clone size: NA; J gene: TRBJ2-7; V gene: TRBV12-3/TRBV12-4; CDR3 length: 13; D gene: NA; CDR3 protein: CASSWQGSGEQYF; CDR3 DNA: TGTGCCAGCAGTTGGCAGGGGTCTGGCGAGCAGTACTTC
clone size: few; J gene: TRBJ2-7; V gene: TRBV6-5; CDR3 length: 16; D gene: NA; CDR3 protein: CASSYSVTTGAYEQYF; CDR3 DNA: TGTGCCAGCAGTTACTCCGTCACGACGGGGGCTTACGAGCAGTACTTC
clone size: NA; J gene: TRBJ2-2; V gene: TRBV7-3; CDR3 length: 14; D gene: NA; CDR3 protein: CASSPIVGSGELFF; CDR3 DNA: TGTGCCAGCAGCCCGATAGTTGGCTCAGGGGAGCTGTTTTTT
clone size: many; J gene: TRBJ2-4; V gene: TRBV5-1; CDR3 length: 14; D gene: TRBD2; CDR3 protein: CASSSGLAGNIQYF; CDR3 DNA: TGCGCCAGCAGCTCGGGACTAGCGGGAAACATTCAGTACTTC
clone size: NA; J gene: TRBJ1-2; V gene: TRBV12-3/TRBV12-4; CDR3 length: 11; D gene: NA; CDR3 protein: CASRSRGGYTF; CDR3 DNA: TGTGCCAGCAGGAGCAGGGGTGGCTACACCTTC
clone size: few; J gene: TRBJ2-7; V gene: TRBV10-3; CDR3 length: 14; D gene: NA; CDR3 protein: CAITSQAAEREQYF; CDR3 DNA: TGTGCCATCACTTCCCAGGCGGCGGAGAGGGAGCAGTACTTC
clone size: few; J gene: TRBJ1-2; V gene: TRBV24-1; CDR3 length: 14; D gene: TRBD1; CDR3 protein: CATSDPGTAYGYTF; CDR3 DNA: TGTGCCACCAGTGACCCCGGGACAGCCTATGGCTACACCTTC
clone size: few; J gene: TRBJ1-1; V gene: TRBV6-1; CDR3 length: 15; D gene: NA; CDR3 protein: CASSVNGQGGTEAFF; CDR3 DNA: TGTGCCAGCAGTGTAAATGGGCAGGGAGGGACTGAAGCTTTCTTT
clone size: NA; J gene: TRBJ2-3; V gene: TRBV5-1; CDR3 length: 14; D gene: NA; CDR3 protein: CASSGGRSTDTQYF; CDR3 DNA: TGCGCCAGCAGCGGTGGCCGCAGCACAGATACGCAGTATTTT
clone size: few; J gene: TRBJ1-5; V gene: TRBV5-1; CDR3 length: 15; D gene: NA; CDR3 protein: CASSPGAQGNQPQHF; CDR3 DNA: TGCGCCAGCAGCCCGGGTGCGCAGGGTAATCAGCCCCAGCATTTT
clone size: NA; J gene: TRBJ2-1; V gene: TRBV11-2; CDR3 length: 19; D gene: TRBD2; CDR3 protein: CASSSPRAGGQSSYNEQFF; CDR3 DNA: TGTGCCAGCAGCTCACCACGAGCGGGGGGGCAAAGCTCCTACAATGAGCAGTTCTTC
clone size: NA; J gene: TRBJ2-7; V gene: TRBV5-4; CDR3 length: 15; D gene: TRBD2; CDR3 protein: CASSFERGGPYEQYF; CDR3 DNA: TGTGCCAGCAGCTTCGAGCGGGGGGGCCCGTACGAGCAGTACTTC
clone size: NA; J gene: TRBJ2-2; V gene: TRBV9; CDR3 length: 14; D gene: NA; CDR3 protein: CASSVVGNTGELFF; CDR3 DNA: TGTGCCAGCAGCGTAGTGGGGAACACCGGGGAGCTGTTTTTT
clone size: many; J gene: TRBJ2-1; V gene: TRBV7-8; CDR3 length: 14; D gene: TRBD1; CDR3 protein: CASSPYRGQSEQFF; CDR3 DNA: TGTGCCAGCAGCCCTTACAGGGGGCAAAGTGAGCAGTTCTTC